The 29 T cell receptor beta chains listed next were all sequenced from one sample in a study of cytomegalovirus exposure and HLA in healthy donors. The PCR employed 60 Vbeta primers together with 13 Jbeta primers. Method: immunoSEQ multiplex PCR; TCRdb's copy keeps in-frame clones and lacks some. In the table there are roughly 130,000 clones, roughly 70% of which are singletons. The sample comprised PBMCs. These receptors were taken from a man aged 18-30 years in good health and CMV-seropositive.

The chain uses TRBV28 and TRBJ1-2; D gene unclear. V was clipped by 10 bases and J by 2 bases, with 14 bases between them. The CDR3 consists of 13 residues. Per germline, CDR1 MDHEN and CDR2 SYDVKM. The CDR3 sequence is CATTWGGNYGYTF. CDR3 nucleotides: TGTGCCACAACTTGGGGAGGAAACTATGGCTACACCTTC.

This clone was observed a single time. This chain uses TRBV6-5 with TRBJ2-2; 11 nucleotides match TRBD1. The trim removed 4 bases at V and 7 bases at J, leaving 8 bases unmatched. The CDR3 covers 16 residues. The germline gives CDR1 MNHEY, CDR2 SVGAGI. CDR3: CASSLLPGTGGGELFF. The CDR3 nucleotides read TGTGCCAGCAGTTTACTACCCGGGACAGGGGGCGGGGAGCTGTTTTTT.

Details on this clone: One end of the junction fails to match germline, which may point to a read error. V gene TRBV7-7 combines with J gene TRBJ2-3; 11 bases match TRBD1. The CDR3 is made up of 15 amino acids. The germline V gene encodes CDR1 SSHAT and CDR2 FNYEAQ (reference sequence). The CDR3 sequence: CASSQDRGRTDTQYF. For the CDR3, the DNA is TGTGCTAGCAGCCAGGACAGGGGGCGTACAGATACGCAGTATTTT.

The CDR3 bases are TGTGCCAGCAGTCCGCGGACAGGGGCCAATGAGCAGTTCTTC. Translating gives CASSPRTGANEQFF. This chain joins TRBV27 and TRBJ2-1; 9 nucleotides agree with TRBD1. The CDR3 loop spans 14 amino acids. Germline CDR1 and CDR2: MNHEY and SMNVEV (reference sequence). With V trimmed by 5 bases and J by 6 bases, 5 bases remained unmatched.

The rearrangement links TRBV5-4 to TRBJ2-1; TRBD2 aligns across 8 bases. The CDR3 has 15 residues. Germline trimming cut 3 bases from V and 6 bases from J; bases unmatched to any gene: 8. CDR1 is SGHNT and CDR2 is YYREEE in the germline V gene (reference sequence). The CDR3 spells CASSSPAGGGNEQFF. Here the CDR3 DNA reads TGTGCCAGCAGCTCTCCGGCGGGAGGAGGCAATGAGCAGTTCTTC.

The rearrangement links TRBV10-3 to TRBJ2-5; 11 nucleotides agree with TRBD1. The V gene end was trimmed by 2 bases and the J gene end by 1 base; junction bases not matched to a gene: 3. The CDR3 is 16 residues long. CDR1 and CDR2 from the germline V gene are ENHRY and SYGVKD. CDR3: CAISEGTGGFQETQYF. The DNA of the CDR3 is TGTGCCATCAGTGAGGGGACAGGGGGGTTCCAAGAGACCCAGTACTTC.

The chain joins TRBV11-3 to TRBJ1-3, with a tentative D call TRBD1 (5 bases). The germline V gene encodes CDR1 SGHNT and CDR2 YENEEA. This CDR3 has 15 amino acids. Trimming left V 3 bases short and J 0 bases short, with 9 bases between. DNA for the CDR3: TGTGCCAGCAGCTTGGGGGGATCCTCTGGAAACACCATATATTTT. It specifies CASSLGGSSGNTIYF.

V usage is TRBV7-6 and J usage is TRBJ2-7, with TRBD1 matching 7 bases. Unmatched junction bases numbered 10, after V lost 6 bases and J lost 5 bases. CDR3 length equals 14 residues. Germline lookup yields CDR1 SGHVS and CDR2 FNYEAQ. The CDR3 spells CASSPRTGWNEQYF. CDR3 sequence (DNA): TGTGCCAGCAGTCCTCGGACAGGATGGAACGAGCAGTACTTC.

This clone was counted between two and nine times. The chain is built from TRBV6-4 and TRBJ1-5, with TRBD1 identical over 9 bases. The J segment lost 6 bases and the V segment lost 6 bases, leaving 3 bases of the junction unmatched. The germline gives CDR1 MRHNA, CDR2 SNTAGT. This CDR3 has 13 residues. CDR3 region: CASSQTGGQPQHF. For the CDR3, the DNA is TGTGCCAGCAGCCAGACAGGGGGTCAGCCCCAGCATTTT.

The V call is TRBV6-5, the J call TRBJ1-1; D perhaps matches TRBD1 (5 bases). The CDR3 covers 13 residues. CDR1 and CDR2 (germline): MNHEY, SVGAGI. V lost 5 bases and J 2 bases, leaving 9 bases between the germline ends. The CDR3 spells CASSPTVNTEAFF. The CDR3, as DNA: TGTGCCAGCAGTCCGACAGTCAACACTGAAGCTTTCTTT.

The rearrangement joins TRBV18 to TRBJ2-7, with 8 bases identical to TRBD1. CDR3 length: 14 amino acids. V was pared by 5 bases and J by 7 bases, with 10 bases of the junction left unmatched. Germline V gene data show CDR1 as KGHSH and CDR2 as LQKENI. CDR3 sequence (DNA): TGTGCCAGCTCAGGGACAGGTAGTTCGGTGGAGCAGTACTTC. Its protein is CASSGTGSSVEQYF.

The CDR3 coding sequence is TGTGCCAGCAGTCTGAAGCCGGGACTGTCGACCTACGAGCAGTACTTC. It encodes CASSLKPGLSTYEQYF. The chain links TRBV27 to TRBJ2-7; D perhaps matches TRBD2 (6 bases). The CDR3 is made up of 16 amino acids. Per germline, CDR1 MNHEY and CDR2 SMNVEV (reference sequence). V was shortened by 5 bases and J by 2 bases, with 19 bases between the two germline ends.

The CDR3: CASSEGKGGKNIQYF. CDR3 DNA: TGCGCCAGCAGTGAGGGAAAGGGAGGGAAAAACATTCAGTACTTC. The chain links TRBV10-1 to TRBJ2-4; TRBD2 matches at 7 bases. The germline V gene has CDR1 WNHNN and CDR2 SYGVQD (reference sequence). Unmatched junction bases numbered 5, after V lost 2 bases and J lost 4 bases. This CDR3 is 15 amino acids long.

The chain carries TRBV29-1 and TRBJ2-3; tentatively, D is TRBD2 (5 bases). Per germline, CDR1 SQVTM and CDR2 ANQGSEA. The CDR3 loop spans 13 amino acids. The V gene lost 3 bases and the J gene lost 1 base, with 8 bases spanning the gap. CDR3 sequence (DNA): TGCAGCGTTGAGAGGGCCCGCACAGATACGCAGTATTTT. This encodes CSVERARTDTQYF.

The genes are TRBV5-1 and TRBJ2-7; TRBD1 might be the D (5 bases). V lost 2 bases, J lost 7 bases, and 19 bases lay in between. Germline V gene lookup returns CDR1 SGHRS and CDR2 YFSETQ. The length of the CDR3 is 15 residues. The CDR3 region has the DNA TGCGCCAGCAGCTTAGGGGCTTGGGGATCAGGGGAGCAGTACTTC. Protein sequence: CASSLGAWGSGEQYF. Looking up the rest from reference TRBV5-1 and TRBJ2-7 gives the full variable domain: KAGVTQTPRYLIKTRGQQVTLSCSPISGHRSVSWYQQTPGQGLQFLFEYFSETQRNKGNFPGRFSGRQFSNSRSEMNVSTLELGDSALYLCASSLGAWGSGEQYFGPGTRLTVT.

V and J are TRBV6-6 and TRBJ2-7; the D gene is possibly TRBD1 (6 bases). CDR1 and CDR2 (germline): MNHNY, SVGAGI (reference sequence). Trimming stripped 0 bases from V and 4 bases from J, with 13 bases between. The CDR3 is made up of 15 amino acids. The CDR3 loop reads CASSYSARGEYEQYF. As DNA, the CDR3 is TGTGCCAGCAGTTACTCGGCCAGGGGAGAGTACGAGCAGTACTTC.

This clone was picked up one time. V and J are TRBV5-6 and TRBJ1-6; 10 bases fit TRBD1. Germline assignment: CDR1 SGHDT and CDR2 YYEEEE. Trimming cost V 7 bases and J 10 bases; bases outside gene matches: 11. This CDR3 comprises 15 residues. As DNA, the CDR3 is TGTGCCAGCTCGCCCGGGGACAGGGGTAGATCACCCCTCCACTTT. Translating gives CASSPGDRGRSPLHF.

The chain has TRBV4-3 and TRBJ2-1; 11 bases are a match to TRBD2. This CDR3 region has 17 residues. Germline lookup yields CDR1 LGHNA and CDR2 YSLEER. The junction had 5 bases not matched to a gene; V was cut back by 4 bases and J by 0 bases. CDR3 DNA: TGCGCCAGCAGCCTAACTACTAGCGGGAGCTCCTACAATGAGCAGTTCTTC. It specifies CASSLTTSGSSYNEQFF.

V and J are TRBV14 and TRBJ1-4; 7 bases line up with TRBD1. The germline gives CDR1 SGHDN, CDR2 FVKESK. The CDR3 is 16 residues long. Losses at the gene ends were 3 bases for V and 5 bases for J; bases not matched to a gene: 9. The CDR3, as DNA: TGTGCCAGCAGCCATGCCGGGACAGTGAGAAATGAAAAACTGTTTTTT. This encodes CASSHAGTVRNEKLFF.

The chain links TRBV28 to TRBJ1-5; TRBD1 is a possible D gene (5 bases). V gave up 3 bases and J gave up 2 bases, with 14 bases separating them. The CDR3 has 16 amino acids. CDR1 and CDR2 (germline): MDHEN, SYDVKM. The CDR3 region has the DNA TGTGCCAGCAGTTTCCCTGGGGGAGGGGGCAATCAGCCCCAGCATTTT. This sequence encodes CASSFPGGGGNQPQHF.

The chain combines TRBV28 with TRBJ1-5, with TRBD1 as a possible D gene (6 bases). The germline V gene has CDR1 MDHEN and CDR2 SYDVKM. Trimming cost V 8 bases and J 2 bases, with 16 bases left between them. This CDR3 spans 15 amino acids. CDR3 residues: CASVLSSGGNQPQHF. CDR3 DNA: TGTGCCAGCGTATTGTCCTCAGGGGGCAATCAGCCCCAGCATTTT.

DNA for the CDR3: TGTGCCAGCACGACAAACGGACAGTCCAATCAGCCCCAGCATTTT. Translation gives CASTTNGQSNQPQHF. This chain connects TRBV6-6 to TRBJ1-5; TRBD1 is a possible D gene (6 bases). Per germline, CDR1 MNHNY and CDR2 SVGAGI (reference sequence). V was pared by 7 bases and J by 3 bases, with 16 bases between. CDR3 length equals 15 residues.

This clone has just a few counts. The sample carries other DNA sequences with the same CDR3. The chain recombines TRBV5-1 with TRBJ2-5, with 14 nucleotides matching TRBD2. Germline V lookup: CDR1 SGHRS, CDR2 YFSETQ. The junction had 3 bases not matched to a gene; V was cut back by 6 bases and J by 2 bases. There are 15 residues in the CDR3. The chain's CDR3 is CASKTSGGAQETQYF. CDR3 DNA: TGCGCCAGCAAGACTAGCGGGGGGGCTCAAGAGACCCAGTACTTC.

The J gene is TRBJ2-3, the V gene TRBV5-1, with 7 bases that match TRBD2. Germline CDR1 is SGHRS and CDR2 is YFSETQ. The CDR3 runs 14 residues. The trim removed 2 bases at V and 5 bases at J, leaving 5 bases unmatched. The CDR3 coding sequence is TGCGCCAGCAGCTTCTCGGGGGGTAGAGATACGCAGTATTTT. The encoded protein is CASSFSGGRDTQYF.

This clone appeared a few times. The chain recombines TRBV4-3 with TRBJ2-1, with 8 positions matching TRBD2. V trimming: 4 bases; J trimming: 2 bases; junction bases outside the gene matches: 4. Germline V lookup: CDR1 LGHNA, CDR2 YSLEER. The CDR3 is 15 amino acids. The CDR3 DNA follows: TGCGCCAGCAGCCTGGGACTAGTTACCTACAATGAGCAGTTCTTC. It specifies CASSLGLVTYNEQFF.

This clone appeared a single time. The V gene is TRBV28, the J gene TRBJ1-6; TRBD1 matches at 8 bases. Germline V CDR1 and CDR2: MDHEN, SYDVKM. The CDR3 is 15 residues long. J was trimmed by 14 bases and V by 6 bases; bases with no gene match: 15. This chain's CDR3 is CASRFITGGPWTLHF. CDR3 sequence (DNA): TGTGCCAGCAGATTTATAACAGGGGGGCCTTGGACCCTCCACTTT.

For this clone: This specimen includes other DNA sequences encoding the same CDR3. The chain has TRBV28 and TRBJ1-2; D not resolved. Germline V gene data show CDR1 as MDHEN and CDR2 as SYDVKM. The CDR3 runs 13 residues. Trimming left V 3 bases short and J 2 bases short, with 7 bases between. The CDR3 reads CASSFGGNYGYTF. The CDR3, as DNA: TGTGCCAGCAGTTTCGGAGGGAACTATGGCTACACCTTC.

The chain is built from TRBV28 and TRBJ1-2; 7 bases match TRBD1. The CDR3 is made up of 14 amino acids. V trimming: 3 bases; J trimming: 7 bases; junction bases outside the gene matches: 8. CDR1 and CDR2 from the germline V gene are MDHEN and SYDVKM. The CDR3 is CASSLSGGIVGYTF. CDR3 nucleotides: TGTGCCAGCAGTTTGTCAGGGGGTATCGTTGGCTACACCTTC.

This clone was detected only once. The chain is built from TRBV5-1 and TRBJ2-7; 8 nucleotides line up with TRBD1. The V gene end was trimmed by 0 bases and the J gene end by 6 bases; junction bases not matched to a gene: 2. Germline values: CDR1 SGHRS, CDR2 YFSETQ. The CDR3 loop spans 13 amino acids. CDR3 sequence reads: CASSLGDRFEQYF. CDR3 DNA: TGCGCCAGCAGCTTGGGGGACAGGTTCGAGCAGTACTTC.